Below are 32 T cell receptor beta chains sequenced from a single sample in a study of T cell clonality in common variable immunodeficiency. Measured with immunoSEQ multiplex PCR; TCRdb has only the in-frame clones, and not every one. The sample yields about 52,000 clones, without any singletons. The sequenced sample consisted of peripheral blood mononuclear cells. These receptors were taken from a person aged 18 to 69 in good health.

In this sample, this clone turned up many times. The read is 3 residues too short to cover the CDR3 end, so that end is filled in from the germline J gene. Other DNA sequences within the sample encode an identical CDR3. The V gene is TRBV30, the J gene TRBJ2-3, with no clear D. The germline gives CDR1 GTSNPN, CDR2 SVGIG (reference sequence). This CDR3 comprises 11 residues. CDR3 DNA (partial): TGTGCCTGGAGTGCTGCGTTGGCG. Its translation is CAWSAALA. The complete CDR3 protein is CAWSAALAQYF.

This clone was counted at least ten times. The read terminates 3 residues before the CDR3 end, so the remaining end is supplied by the germline J gene. The chain couples TRBV4-1 to TRBJ2-3; 8 positions agree with TRBD2. CDR1 and CDR2 from the germline V gene are MGHRA and YSYEKL. With 0 bases clipped from V and 5 bases from J, the junction kept 10 bases outside the gene matches. The CDR3 covers 17 residues. The sequenced part of the CDR3 DNA is TGCGCCAGCAGCCAAGATTCGGGGCGGGGGGTCCGAGATACG. This codes for CASSQDSGRGVRDT. The full-length CDR3 reads as CASSQDSGRGVRDTQYF.

This clone was seen a handful of times. Coverage ceases 3 residues before the CDR3 finishes, and the germline J gene fills in the end. This sequence joins TRBV7-3 and TRBJ2-1; tentatively, D is TRBD2 (5 bases). The CDR3 extends over 13 amino acids. Trimming took off 3 bases at V and 4 bases at J, with 7 bases between the two ends. Germline CDR1 reads SGHTA; CDR2 reads FQGTGA. The CDR3 reads CASSFSGYNEQFF. CDR3 bases read: TGTGCCAGCAGCTTCAGCGGATACAATGAG.

This clone came up many times. The CDR3 end lies 3 residues beyond the end of the read and is filled in from the germline J gene. Other DNA sequences in the same sample also yield this CDR3. The chain carries TRBV7-2 and TRBJ2-3; D ambiguous. CDR3 length: 12 amino acids. Looked up from germline, CDR1 is SGHTA and CDR2 is FQGNSA. V was pared by 0 bases and J by 5 bases, with 3 bases between. CDR3 bases read: TGTGCCAGCAGCTTAGCTAGAGATACG. Translating it yields CASSLARDT. In full, the CDR3 is CASSLARDTQYF.

This clone came up many times. The CDR3 extends 3 residues past the end of the read, so its final part is completed from the germline J gene. The chain has TRBV6-4 and TRBJ2-3, with 7 bases fitting TRBD2. The trim removed 0 bases at V and 4 bases at J, leaving 1 base unmatched. The CDR3 is 14 residues long. Germline V gives CDR1 MRHNA, CDR2 SNTAGT. Partial CDR3 DNA: TGTGCCAGCAGTGACTCGCGGGAGCCAGATACG. Translation: CASSDSREPDT. The whole CDR3 is CASSDSREPDTQYF.

This clone was recorded at least ten times. The CDR3 end falls 3 residues outside the read, so it is completed with the germline J gene. The V and J genes are TRBV19 and TRBJ2-5, with D unclear. Germline V gene data show CDR1 as LNHDA and CDR2 as SQIVND (reference sequence). The CDR3 extends over 13 amino acids. Trimming stripped 5 bases from V and 4 bases from J, with 11 bases between. The covered CDR3 bases are TGTGCCAGTAGTCCCCTTAAAGGAGAGACC. It specifies CASSPLKGET. Given in full, the CDR3 is CASSPLKGETQYF.

This clone was seen only a few times. The missing CDR3 end, 3 residues past where the read stops, is filled in from the germline J gene. This chain joins TRBV5-1 and TRBJ2-7; possible D gene TRBD2, 6 bases. The ends were cut back, 10 bases at V and 4 bases at J, with 24 bases in the middle. The CDR3 is made up of 15 amino acids. Germline CDR1 is SGHRS and CDR2 is YFSETQ. The sequenced part of the CDR3 DNA is TGCGCCTCAGCAGCAGTAGCGGAAGTTCGGTACGAG. It encodes CASAAVAEVRYE. The full CDR3 sequence reads CASAAVAEVRYEQYF.

This clone has ten or more counts. The CDR3 end lies 3 residues beyond the end of the read and is filled in from the germline J gene. V and J are TRBV4-2 and TRBJ2-2, with 12 bases lining up with TRBD2. The V gene end was trimmed by 1 base and the J gene end by 4 bases; junction bases not matched to a gene: 4. This CDR3 contains 17 residues. The germline gives CDR1 LGHNA, CDR2 YNFKEQ. The sequenced part of the CDR3 DNA is TGTGCCAGCAGCCAAGGACTAGCGGGAGAAGGCACCGGGGAG. Its protein is CASSQGLAGEGTGE. The whole CDR3 reads CASSQGLAGEGTGELFF.

Notes on this clone: The CDR3 is cut off 3 residues early in the read; its end comes from the germline J gene. The genes are TRBV2 and TRBJ2-1; the match to TRBD2 covers 12 bases. Trimming removed 4 bases from V and 6 bases from J; junction bases left unmatched: 13. There are 18 residues in the CDR3. Germline CDR1 and CDR2: SNHLY and FYNNEI. CDR3 bases read: TGTGCCAGCAGTGGGACCGTGGATCGGACTAGCGGGATCAATGAG. This codes for CASSGTVDRTSGINE. The entire CDR3 protein reads CASSGTVDRTSGINEQFF.

This clone has ten or more counts. The read ends 3 residues shy of where the CDR3 ends; the end is completed using the germline J gene. The chain uses TRBV12-3 or TRBV12-4 and TRBJ2-7; 8 positions agree with TRBD1. V lost 8 bases and J lost 2; bases outside the gene matches: 5. The CDR3 spans 13 residues. The CDR3 here is CASQSDRAYEQYF. CDR3 DNA, as far as it was read: TGTGCCAGCCAATCGGACAGGGCCTACGAG.

This clone was picked up many times. The read gets to within 3 residues of the CDR3 end, and the germline J gene fills in the rest. The J gene is TRBJ1-2, the V gene TRBV20-1; 7 positions agree with TRBD1. CDR1 is DFQATT, CDR2 SNEGSKA, per germline (reference sequence). The CDR3 runs to 15 residues. V lost 0 bases to trimming and J lost 6 bases; unmatched junction nucleotides: 10. The chain's CDR3 is CSAREGNHDRDGYTF. CDR3 DNA, as far as it was read: TGCAGTGCTAGAGAGGGGAATCACGACAGGGATGGC.

In its sample, this clone was seen a few times. The read terminates 3 residues ahead of where the CDR3 ends, so the germline J gene completes it. This chain uses TRBV2 with TRBJ1-5; D uncertain. CDR3 size: 13 residues. The V gene's germline CDR1 is SNHLY and CDR2 FYNNEI. Trimming cost V 4 bases and J 6 bases, with 10 bases left between them. The sequenced CDR3 bases are TGTGCCAGCAGTGGGTCGGGGAGTCAGCCC. It encodes CASSGSGSQP. The whole CDR3 protein is CASSGSGSQPQHF.

This clone showed up many times. From the germline J gene comes the end of the CDR3, since the read stops 3 residues before it. The rearrangement joins TRBV4-2 to TRBJ1-2; 10 bases match TRBD1. The germline V gene encodes CDR1 LGHNA and CDR2 YNFKEQ. Germline trimming cut 11 bases from V and 2 bases from J; bases unmatched to any gene: 8. The CDR3 covers 14 residues. CDR3 residues: CASQGGQGNYGYTF. The DNA read from the CDR3 is TGTGCCTCCCAAGGGGGACAGGGGAACTATGGC.

This clone has ten or more counts. The read finishes 3 residues shy of the CDR3 end, and the germline J gene is used to complete it. The V and J genes are TRBV2 and TRBJ2-1, with TRBD2 matching 14 bases. This CDR3 comprises 15 residues. The junction had 7 bases not matched to a gene; V was cut back by 6 bases and J by 9 bases. Germline lookup yields CDR1 SNHLY and CDR2 FYNNEI. The DNA read from the CDR3 is TGTGCCAGCAGACCTGGGACTAGCGGGAGCACTGAG. Residues: CASRPGTSGSTE. The full CDR3 is CASRPGTSGSTEQFF.

To note about this clone: The read ends 3 residues early relative to the CDR3; the germline J gene fills the gap. V usage is TRBV30 and J usage is TRBJ2-7; maybe TRBD1 (5 bases). The CDR3 length is 15 residues. Germline V gene lookup returns CDR1 GTSNPN and CDR2 SVGIG (reference sequence). Trimming left V 2 bases short and J 0 bases short, with 14 bases between. The covered CDR3 bases are TGTGCCTGGAGTCAGGGCCACAGAAGCTCCTACGAG. Translating it yields CAWSQGHRSSYE. The full CDR3 sequence reads CAWSQGHRSSYEQYF.

The sample holds a few counts of this clone. Partial CDR3 DNA: TGTGCCAGCAGCCGTGATACAGGGTTCTCTGCTGGT. As protein: CASSRDTGFSAG. The whole CDR3 sequence is CASSRDTGFSAGQYF. The chain has TRBV7-9 and TRBJ2-4; D possibly corresponds to TRBD1 (6 bases). The read ends 3 residues early relative to the CDR3; the germline J gene fills the gap. The CDR3 loop spans 15 amino acids. In germline, CDR1 is SEHNR, CDR2 FQNEAQ (reference sequence).

This chain's CDR3 is CASSLREKNIAFF. The part of the CDR3 DNA that was read is TGTGCCAGCAGCTTACGAGAAAAAAACATT. This rearrangement joins TRBV7-9 to TRBJ1-1, with D uncertain. The sequenced fragment ends 3 residues before the CDR3 boundary, so the rest is inferred from the germline J gene. Per germline, CDR1 SEHNR and CDR2 FQNEAQ (reference sequence). This CDR3 region has 13 residues.

CDR3 sequence: CASSPYGGALDTQYF. The part of the CDR3 DNA that was read is TGTGCCAGCAGTCCCTACGGGGGGGCGTTAGATACG. The rearrangement uses TRBV6-4 and TRBJ2-3, with 8 bases that match TRBD2. The read comes to an end 3 residues before the CDR3 does, leaving the germline J gene to fill in the end. Germline CDR1 reads MRHNA; CDR2 reads SNTAGT. The CDR3 loop spans 15 amino acids. The V and J ends lost 5 bases and 5 bases, in that order; junction bases with no gene match: 9.

This clone was counted many times. Read coverage stops 3 residues before the CDR3 terminus; the germline J gene supplies the remainder. The chain carries TRBV5-4 and TRBJ2-7, with TRBD1 identical over 7 bases. V was pared by 4 bases and J by 1 base, with 8 bases of the junction left unmatched. CDR1 is SGHNT and CDR2 is YYREEE in the germline V gene (reference sequence). There are 15 residues in the CDR3. The CDR3 DNA, read in part, is TGTGCCAGCAGCCCCCCAGGGGGTCAATCCTACGAG. This codes for CASSPPGGQSYE. The full-length CDR3 reads as CASSPPGGQSYEQYF.

This clone has at least ten counts. The read ends 3 residues early relative to the CDR3; the germline J gene fills the gap. The gene calls are TRBV13 and TRBJ2-7; D gene uncertain. The germline gives CDR1 PRHDT, CDR2 FYEKMQ (reference sequence). The V end was cut by 0 bases, the J end by 3 bases, with 6 bases between. CDR3 size: 13 residues. Partial CDR3 DNA: TGTGCCAGCAGCTTAGGCGTTAGCTACGAG. It yields the protein CASSLGVSYE. The full CDR3 protein is CASSLGVSYEQYF.

Ten or more counts support this clone. The read halts 3 residues ahead of the CDR3 end, with the missing end drawn from the germline J gene. This rearrangement joins TRBV5-1 to TRBJ2-7; the match to TRBD1 covers 9 bases. J lost 4 bases, V lost 2 bases, and 4 bases had no gene match. In germline, CDR1 is SGHRS, CDR2 YFSETQ. The CDR3 totals 14 residues. This CDR3 is CASSFETGGYEQYF. CDR3 DNA, as far as it was read: TGCGCCAGCAGCTTCGAGACAGGGGGTTACGAG.

The table lists this clone with many counts. The read terminates 3 residues ahead of where the CDR3 ends, so the germline J gene completes it. This rearrangement joins TRBV13 to TRBJ2-3, with TRBD2 matching 7 bases. This CDR3 contains 15 residues. Germline loops: CDR1 PRHDT, CDR2 FYEKMQ (reference sequence). V shed 7 bases, J shed 6 bases, and the junction held 13 bases outside the gene matches. The CDR3 bases that were read are TGTGCCAGCATCCCAATACTAGCGACCCGGGATACG. It encodes CASIPILATRDT. The complete CDR3 reads CASIPILATRDTQYF.

This clone was seen repeatedly, ten times or more. Read sequence stops 3 residues before the CDR3 end, and the germline J gene provides the missing end. V gene TRBV6-2 or TRBV6-3 combines with J gene TRBJ1-1; no firm D call. The CDR3 runs 12 residues. Germline V gene lookup returns CDR1 MNHEY and CDR2 SVGEGT. V gave up 4 bases and J gave up 5 bases, with 8 bases separating them. The CDR3 reads CASSLSFTEAFF. CDR3 bases read: TGTGCCAGCAGTTTGTCTTTTACTGAA.

This clone was counted between two and nine times. The DNA ends 3 residues before the CDR3 does, and the rest of the CDR3 is filled in from the germline J gene. The rearrangement joins TRBV7-2 to TRBJ1-1, with a possible D match to TRBD1 (6 bases). The CDR3 runs 15 residues. The V gene's germline CDR1 is SGHTA and CDR2 FQGNSA. V was pared by 5 bases and J by 3 bases, with 16 bases between. The CDR3 region is CASSKDGQGYTEAFF. CDR3 DNA, as far as it was read: TGTGCCAGCAGCAAGGACGGCCAGGGGTACACTGAA.

This clone appeared many times. The read ends 3 residues before the CDR3 terminus; that terminus is restored from the germline J gene. V usage is TRBV7-2 and J usage is TRBJ2-2; 9 nucleotides match TRBD1. The CDR3 contains 14 residues. Per germline, CDR1 SGHTA and CDR2 FQGNSA. This CDR3 is CASSRTGDHEKLFF. The part of the CDR3 DNA that was read is TGTGCCAGCAGCCGGACAGGGGATCATGAAAAG.

This clone was detected many times. From the germline J gene comes the end of the CDR3, since the read stops 3 residues before it. The chain links TRBV20-1 to TRBJ2-3, with 11 nucleotides matching TRBD2. The CDR3 contains 15 residues. From germline, CDR1 is DFQATT and CDR2 SNEGSKA (reference sequence). Partial CDR3 DNA: TGCAGTGCTCCGAGTCATCTAGCGGGAGGACGCACG. Translating it yields CSAPSHLAGGRT. The CDR3, in full, reads CSAPSHLAGGRTQYF.

This clone was found many times. Coverage ceases 3 residues before the CDR3 finishes, and the germline J gene fills in the end. In the same sample, other DNA sequences code for this CDR3. The rearrangement links TRBV19 to TRBJ1-3; 9 bases line up with TRBD1. Germline CDR1 reads LNHDA; CDR2 reads SQIVND (reference sequence). After removal of 8 bases from V and 4 bases from J, the junction contained 3 bases not matched to a gene. The CDR3 is 13 amino acids. The CDR3 is CASHRGQGNTIYF. The sequenced part of the CDR3 DNA is TGTGCCAGTCACAGGGGGCAGGGAAACACC.

This clone was found many times. The CDR3 end falls 3 residues outside the read, so it is completed with the germline J gene. The J gene is TRBJ2-7, the V gene TRBV7-6; 11 bases align to TRBD2. The CDR3 loop spans 16 amino acids. Germline V gives CDR1 SGHVS, CDR2 FNYEAQ. V lost 2 bases, J lost 4 bases, and 7 bases stayed unmatched. The part of the CDR3 DNA that was read is TGTGCCAGCAGCTTATATGTAGCGGGAGGGCCTTACGAG. As protein: CASSLYVAGGPYE. The entire CDR3 reads CASSLYVAGGPYEQYF. Combining the CDR3 with reference TRBV7-6 and TRBJ2-7 gives the whole variable domain GAGVSQSPRYKVTKRGQDVALRCDPISGHVSLYWYRQALGQGPEFLTYFNYEAQQDKSGLPNDRFSAERPEGSISTLTIQRTEQRDSAMYRCASSLYVAGGPYEQYFGPGTRLTVT.

As for this clone: Sequencing ends 3 residues short of the CDR3 end; the germline J gene provides the rest. The rearrangement joins TRBV19 to TRBJ1-4, with D maybe TRBD1 (6 bases). The germline V gene encodes CDR1 LNHDA and CDR2 SQIVND (reference sequence). The CDR3 has 13 amino acids. The part of the CDR3 DNA that was read is TGTGCCAGTAGTCAGGGGCGGGATTCACCA. Amino acid sequence: CASSQGRDSP. The whole CDR3 sequence reads CASSQGRDSPLFF.

This clone occurred many times. Sequencing ends 3 residues short of the CDR3 end; the germline J gene provides the rest. The V gene is TRBV29-1, the J gene TRBJ2-7; 9 bases map to TRBD1. Germline V gene data show CDR1 as SQVTM and CDR2 as ANQGSEA. V shed 3 bases, J shed 5 bases, and the junction held 5 bases outside the gene matches. This CDR3 comprises 13 residues. The CDR3 bases that were read are TGCAGCGTTGACCGGGACAGGGATAACGAG. This codes for CSVDRDRDNE. The complete CDR3 sequence is CSVDRDRDNEQYF.

This clone showed up many times. Read coverage stops 3 residues before the CDR3 terminus; the germline J gene supplies the remainder. The chain combines TRBV5-5 with TRBJ1-5; D might be TRBD1 (5 bases). Germline lookup yields CDR1 SGHKS and CDR2 YYEKEE (reference sequence). V lost 4 bases and J 3 bases, leaving 14 bases between the germline ends. The CDR3 is made up of 15 amino acids. CDR3 bases read: TGTGCCAGCAGCGCGACGACAGAGAACAATCAGCCC. Protein: CASSATTENNQP. The CDR3 in its entirety is CASSATTENNQPQHF.

This clone showed up many times. Read data end 3 residues before the CDR3 end; the end is taken from the germline J gene. The chain is built from TRBV4-2 and TRBJ2-1; no definite D call. V was shortened by 1 base and J by 3 bases, with 10 bases between the two germline ends. The CDR3 is made up of 15 amino acids. In germline, CDR1 is LGHNA, CDR2 YNFKEQ. The sequenced CDR3 bases are TGTGCCAGCAGCCAAGGTTTTGGCAACTACAATGAG. Protein: CASSQGFGNYNE. In full, the CDR3 is CASSQGFGNYNEQFF.